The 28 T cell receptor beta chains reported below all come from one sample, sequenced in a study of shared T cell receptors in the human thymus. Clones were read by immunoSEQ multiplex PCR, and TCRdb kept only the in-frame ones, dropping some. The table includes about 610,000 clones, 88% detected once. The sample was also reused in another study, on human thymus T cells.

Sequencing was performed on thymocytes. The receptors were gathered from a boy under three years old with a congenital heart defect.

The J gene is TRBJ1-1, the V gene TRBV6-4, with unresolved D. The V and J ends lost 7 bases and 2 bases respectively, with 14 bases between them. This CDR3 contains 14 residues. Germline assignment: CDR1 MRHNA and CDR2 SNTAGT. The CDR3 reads CASKEGNSNTEAFF. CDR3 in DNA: TGTGCCAGCAAAGAGGGAAACTCTAACACTGAAGCTTTCTTT.

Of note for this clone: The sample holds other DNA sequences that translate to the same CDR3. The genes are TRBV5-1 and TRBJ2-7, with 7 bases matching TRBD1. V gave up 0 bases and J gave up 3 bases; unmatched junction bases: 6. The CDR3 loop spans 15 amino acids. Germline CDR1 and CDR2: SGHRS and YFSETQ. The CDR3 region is CASSLARGGLYEQYF. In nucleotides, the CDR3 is TGCGCCAGCAGCTTGGCCAGAGGGGGCCTCTACGAGCAGTACTTC.

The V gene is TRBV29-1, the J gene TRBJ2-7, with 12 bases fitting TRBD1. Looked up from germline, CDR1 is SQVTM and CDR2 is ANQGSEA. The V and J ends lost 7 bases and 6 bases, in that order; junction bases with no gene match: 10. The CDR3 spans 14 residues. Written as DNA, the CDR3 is TGCAGCGCAGGGACAGGGGGCGCAGGGCGCGAGCAGTACTTC. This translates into CSAGTGGAGREQYF.

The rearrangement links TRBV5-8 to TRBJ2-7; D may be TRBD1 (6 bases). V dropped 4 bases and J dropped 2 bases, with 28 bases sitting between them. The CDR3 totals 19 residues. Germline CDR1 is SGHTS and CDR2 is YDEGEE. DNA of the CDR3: TGTGCCAGCAGCCACAGGTCCGACAGGCGACCCAGTGGAGCCTACGAGCAGTACTTC. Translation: CASSHRSDRRPSGAYEQYF.

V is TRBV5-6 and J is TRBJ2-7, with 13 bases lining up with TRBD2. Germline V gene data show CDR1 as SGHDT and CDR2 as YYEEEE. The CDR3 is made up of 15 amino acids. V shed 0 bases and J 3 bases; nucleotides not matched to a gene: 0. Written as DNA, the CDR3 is TGTGCCAGCAGCTTGGGGACTAGCGGGAGCTACGAGCAGTACTTC. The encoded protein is CASSLGTSGSYEQYF.

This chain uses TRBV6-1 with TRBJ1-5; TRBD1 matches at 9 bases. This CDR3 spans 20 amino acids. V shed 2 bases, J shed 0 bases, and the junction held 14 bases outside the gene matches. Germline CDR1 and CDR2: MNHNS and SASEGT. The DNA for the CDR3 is TGTGCCAGCAGTGAATACCGGGACAGGGAAACTCACCCTAGCAATCAGCCCCAGCATTTT. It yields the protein CASSEYRDRETHPSNQPQHF.

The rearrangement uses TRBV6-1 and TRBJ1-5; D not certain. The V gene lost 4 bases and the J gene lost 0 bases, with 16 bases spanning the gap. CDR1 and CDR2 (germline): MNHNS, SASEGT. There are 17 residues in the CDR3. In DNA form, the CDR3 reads TGTGCCAGCAGTGGGGGAGAAATAAGAACTAGCAATCAGCCCCAGCATTTT. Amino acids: CASSGGEIRTSNQPQHF.

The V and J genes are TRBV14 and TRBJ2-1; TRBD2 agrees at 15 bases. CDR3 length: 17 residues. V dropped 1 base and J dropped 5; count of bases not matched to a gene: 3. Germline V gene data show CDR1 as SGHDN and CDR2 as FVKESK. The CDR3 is CASSQARTSGRDNEQFF. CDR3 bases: TGTGCCAGCAGCCAAGCGAGGACTAGCGGGAGGGACAATGAGCAGTTCTTC.

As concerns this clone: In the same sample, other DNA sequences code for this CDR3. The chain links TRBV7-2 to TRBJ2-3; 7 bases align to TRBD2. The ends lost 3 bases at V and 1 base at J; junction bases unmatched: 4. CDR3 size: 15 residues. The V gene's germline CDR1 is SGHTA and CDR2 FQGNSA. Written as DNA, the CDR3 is TGTGCCAGCAGCTTGGCGGGGGAGGGCACAGATACGCAGTATTTT. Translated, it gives CASSLAGEGTDTQYF.

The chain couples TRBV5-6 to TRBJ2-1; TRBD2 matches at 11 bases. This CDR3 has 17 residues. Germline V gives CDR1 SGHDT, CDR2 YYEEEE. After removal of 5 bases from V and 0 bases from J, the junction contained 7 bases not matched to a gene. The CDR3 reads CASRPGTSGSSYNEQFF. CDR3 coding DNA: TGTGCCAGCAGACCCGGGACTAGCGGCAGCTCCTACAATGAGCAGTTCTTC.

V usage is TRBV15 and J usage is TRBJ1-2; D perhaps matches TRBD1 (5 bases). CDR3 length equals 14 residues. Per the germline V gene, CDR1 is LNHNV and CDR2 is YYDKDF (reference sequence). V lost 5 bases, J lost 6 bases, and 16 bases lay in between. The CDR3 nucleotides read TGTGCCACCAGCCCCTTTCAGGGTAGGAATGGCTACACCTTC. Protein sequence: CATSPFQGRNGYTF.

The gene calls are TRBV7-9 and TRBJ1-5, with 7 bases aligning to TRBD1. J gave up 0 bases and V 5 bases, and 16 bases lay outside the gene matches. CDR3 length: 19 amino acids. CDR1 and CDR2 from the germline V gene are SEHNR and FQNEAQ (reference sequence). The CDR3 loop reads CASSPGTAPVLYSNQPQHF. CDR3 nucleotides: TGTGCCAGCAGCCCCGGGACAGCCCCCGTCCTATATAGCAATCAGCCCCAGCATTTT.

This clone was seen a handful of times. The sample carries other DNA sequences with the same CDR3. The CDR3: CASSGGTSPRITYEQYF. The CDR3 DNA reads TGTGCCAGCAGCGGTGGGACTAGCCCACGGATAACCTACGAGCAGTACTTC. The chain recombines TRBV5-4 with TRBJ2-7, with TRBD2 matching over 9 bases. The junction had 13 bases not matched to a gene; V was cut back by 4 bases and J by 2 bases. Germline V CDR1 and CDR2: SGHNT, YYREEE (reference sequence). There are 17 residues in the CDR3.

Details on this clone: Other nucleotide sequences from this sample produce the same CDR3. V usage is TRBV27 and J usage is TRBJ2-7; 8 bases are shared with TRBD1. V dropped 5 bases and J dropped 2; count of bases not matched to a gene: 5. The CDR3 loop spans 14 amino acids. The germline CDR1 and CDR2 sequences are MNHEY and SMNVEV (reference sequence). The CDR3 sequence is CASSPRQGTYEQYF. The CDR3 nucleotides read TGTGCCAGCAGTCCCCGACAGGGGACCTACGAGCAGTACTTC.

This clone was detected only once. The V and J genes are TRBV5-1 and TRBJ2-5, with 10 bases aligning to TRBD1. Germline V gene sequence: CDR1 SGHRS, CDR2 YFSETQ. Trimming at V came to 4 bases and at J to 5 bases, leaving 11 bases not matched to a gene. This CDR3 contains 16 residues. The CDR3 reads CASSSRQGALGETQYF. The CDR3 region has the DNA TGCGCCAGCAGCAGCAGACAGGGGGCGCTGGGGGAGACCCAGTACTTC.

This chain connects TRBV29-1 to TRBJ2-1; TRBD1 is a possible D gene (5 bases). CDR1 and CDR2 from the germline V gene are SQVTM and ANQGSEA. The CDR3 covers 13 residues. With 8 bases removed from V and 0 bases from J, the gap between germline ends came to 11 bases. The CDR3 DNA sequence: TGCAGCTTCGGACAAAGCTCCTACAATGAGCAGTTCTTC. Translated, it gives CSFGQSSYNEQFF.

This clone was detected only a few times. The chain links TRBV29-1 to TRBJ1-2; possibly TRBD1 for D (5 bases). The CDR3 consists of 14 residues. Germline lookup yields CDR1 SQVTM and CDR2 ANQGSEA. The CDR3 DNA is TGCATTGAGGACATCCACCACGGAAACTATGGCTACACCTTC. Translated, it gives CIEDIHHGNYGYTF.

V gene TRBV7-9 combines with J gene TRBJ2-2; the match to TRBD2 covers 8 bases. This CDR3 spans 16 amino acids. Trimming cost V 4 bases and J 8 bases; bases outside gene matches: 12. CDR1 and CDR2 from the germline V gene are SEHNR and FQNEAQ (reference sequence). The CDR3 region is CASSYGGSGSPGELFF. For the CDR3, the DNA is TGTGCCAGCAGCTACGGGGGCAGCGGGAGCCCGGGGGAGCTGTTTTTT.

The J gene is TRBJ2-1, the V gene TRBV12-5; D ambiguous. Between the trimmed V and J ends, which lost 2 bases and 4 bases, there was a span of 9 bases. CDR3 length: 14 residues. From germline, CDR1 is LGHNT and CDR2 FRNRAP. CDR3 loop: CASGLNDSYNEQFF. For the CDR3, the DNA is TGTGCTAGTGGTTTGAATGACTCTTACAATGAGCAGTTCTTC.

The CDR3 region has the DNA TGCAGCGTGCGACAGGACCGTAGCAATGAGCAGTTCTTC. Amino acid sequence: CSVRQDRSNEQFF. V usage is TRBV29-1 and J usage is TRBJ2-1; perhaps TRBD1 as D (6 bases). The germline V gene encodes CDR1 SQVTM and CDR2 ANQGSEA. This CDR3 is built from 13 residues. V lost 6 bases, J lost 6 bases, and 15 bases lay in between.

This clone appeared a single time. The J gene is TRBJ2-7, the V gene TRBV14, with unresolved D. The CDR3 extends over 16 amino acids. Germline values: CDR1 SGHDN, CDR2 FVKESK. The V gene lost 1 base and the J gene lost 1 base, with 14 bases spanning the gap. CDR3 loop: CASSQAKPGKSYEQYF. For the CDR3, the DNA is TGTGCCAGCAGCCAAGCGAAACCGGGTAAATCCTACGAGCAGTACTTC.

For the CDR3, the DNA is TGTGCCAGCTCCCCCGGCGGGCTCCAAGAGACCCAGTACTTC. It yields the protein CASSPGGLQETQYF. V gene TRBV18 combines with J gene TRBJ2-5; TRBD2 is a possible D gene (5 bases). Germline V lookup: CDR1 KGHSH, CDR2 LQKENI. The CDR3 loop spans 14 amino acids. V was cut by 6 bases and J by 1 base, with 12 bases left in between.

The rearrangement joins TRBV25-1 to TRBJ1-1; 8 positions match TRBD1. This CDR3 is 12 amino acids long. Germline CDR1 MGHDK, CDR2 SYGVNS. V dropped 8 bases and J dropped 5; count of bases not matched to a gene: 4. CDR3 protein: CASGQGRTEAFF. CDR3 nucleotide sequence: TGTGCCAGCGGACAGGGTAGAACTGAAGCTTTCTTT.

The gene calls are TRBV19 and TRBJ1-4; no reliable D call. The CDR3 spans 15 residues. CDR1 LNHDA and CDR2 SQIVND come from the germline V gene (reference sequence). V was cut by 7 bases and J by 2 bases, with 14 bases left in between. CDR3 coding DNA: TGTGCCAGTACCCCCTGGAGGGCGACTAATGAAAAACTGTTTTTT. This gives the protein CASTPWRATNEKLFF.

The CDR3, as DNA: TGCGCCAGCAGCCAAGAAGCGGTAGACCGGGGGAACTATGGCTACACCTTC. Its protein product is CASSQEAVDRGNYGYTF. V is TRBV4-1 and J is TRBJ1-2, with D possibly being TRBD1 (5 bases). V was shortened by 0 bases and J by 2 bases, with 16 bases between the two germline ends. The CDR3 is 17 amino acids. Germline V gene sequence: CDR1 MGHRA, CDR2 YSYEKL.

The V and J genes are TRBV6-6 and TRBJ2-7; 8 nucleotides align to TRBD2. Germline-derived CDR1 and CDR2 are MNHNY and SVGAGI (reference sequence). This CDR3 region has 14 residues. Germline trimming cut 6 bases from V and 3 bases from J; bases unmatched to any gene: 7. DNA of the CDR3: TGTGCCAGCAGGCCCCCGGGACTAGTCTACGAGCAGTACTTC. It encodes CASRPPGLVYEQYF.

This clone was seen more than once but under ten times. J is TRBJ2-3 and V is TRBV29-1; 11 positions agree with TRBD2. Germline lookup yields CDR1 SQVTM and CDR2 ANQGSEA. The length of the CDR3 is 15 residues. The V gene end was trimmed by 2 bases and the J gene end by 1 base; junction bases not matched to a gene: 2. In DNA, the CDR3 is TGCAGCGTTGAACTAGCGGGAGGACGCACAGATACGCAGTATTTT. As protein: CSVELAGGRTDTQYF.

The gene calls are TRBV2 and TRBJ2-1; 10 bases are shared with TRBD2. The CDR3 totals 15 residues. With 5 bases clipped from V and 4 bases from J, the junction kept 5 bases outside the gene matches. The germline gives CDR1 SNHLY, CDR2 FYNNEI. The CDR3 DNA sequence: TGTGCCAGCAGTACCGGGACTAGCGAGTACAATGAGCAGTTCTTC. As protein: CASSTGTSEYNEQFF.